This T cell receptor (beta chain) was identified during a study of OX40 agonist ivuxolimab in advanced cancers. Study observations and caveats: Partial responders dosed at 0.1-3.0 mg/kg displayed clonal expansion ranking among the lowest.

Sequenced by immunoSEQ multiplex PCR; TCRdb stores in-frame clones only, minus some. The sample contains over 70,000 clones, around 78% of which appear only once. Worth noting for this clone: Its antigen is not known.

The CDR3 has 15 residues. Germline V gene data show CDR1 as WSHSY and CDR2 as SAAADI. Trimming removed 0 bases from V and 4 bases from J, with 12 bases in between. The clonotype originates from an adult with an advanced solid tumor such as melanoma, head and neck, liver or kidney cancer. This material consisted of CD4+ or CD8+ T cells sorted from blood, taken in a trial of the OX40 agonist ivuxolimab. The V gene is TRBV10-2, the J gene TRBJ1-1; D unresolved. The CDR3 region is CASSESWSGPTEAFF. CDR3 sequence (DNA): TGCGCCAGCAGTGAGTCGTGGAGCGGACCCACTGAAGCTTTCTTT.